Listed below are T cell receptor beta chains from one sample, sequenced in a study of T cell changes during pregnancy in multiple sclerosis. Assay: immunoSEQ multiplex PCR; the TCRdb copy retains only in-frame clones and omits some. Among approximately 100,000 clones listed, more than 90% were seen once. The specimen was peripheral blood, collected in the second trimester of pregnancy. These TCRs come from a female donor with multiple sclerosis, enrolled in a pregnancy study. CDR3s include the opening cysteine and the closing phenylalanine or tryptophan. The D gene is left open where the match is weak. A row's size may be missing; if present it is once, few, many or a size class.

size: .
D: TRBD2
V: TRBV6-4
J: TRBJ2-3
CDR3: CASSERPWERGTQYF
DNA: TGTGCCAGCAGTGAACGCCCGTGGGAGCGGGGGACGCAGTATTTT

size: once
D: TRBD2
V: TRBV5-1
J: TRBJ2-1
CDR3: CASRTGTSGRSDEQFF
DNA: TGCGCCAGCAGAACCGGGACTAGCGGGAGATCCGATGAGCAGTTCTTC

size: .
D: .
V: TRBV2
J: TRBJ1-2
CDR3: CASSALNRPRQGGYTF
DNA: TGTGCCAGCAGTGCATTAAACAGGCCCCGGCAGGGTGGCTACACCTTC

size: .
D: .
V: TRBV6-5
J: TRBJ2-2
CDR3: CASSSGTGELFF
DNA: TGTGCCAGCAGTTCAGGCACCGGGGAGCTGTTTTTT

size: .
D: .
V: TRBV5-1
J: TRBJ1-1
CDR3: CASSFGTAEAFF
DNA: TGCGCCAGCAGCTTTGGTACAGCTGAAGCTTTCTTT

size: .
D: .
V: TRBV5-1
J: TRBJ1-1
CDR3: CASSLWSTNTEAFF
DNA: TGCGCCAGCAGCTTGTGGTCAACTAACACTGAAGCTTTCTTT

size: once
D: .
V: TRBV21-1
J: TRBJ2-1
CDR3: CASRVSPEEPSNEQFF
DNA: TGTGCCAGCAGGGTCTCCCCGGAGGAGCCAAGCAATGAGCAGTTCTTC

size: .
D: TRBD1
V: TRBV10-3
J: TRBJ1-2
CDR3: CAISGDSYGYTF
DNA: TGTGCCATCAGTGGGGACAGCTATGGCTACACCTTC

size: .
D: .
V: TRBV5-1
J: TRBJ2-3
CDR3: CASSLGGVTTDTQYF
DNA: TGCGCCAGCAGCTTGGGGGGGGTGACCACAGATACGCAGTATTTT

size: .
D: TRBD2
V: TRBV7-2
J: TRBJ2-3
CDR3: CASSLAPSSGRYTDTQYF
DNA: TGTGCCAGCAGCTTAGCGCCCTCTAGCGGGAGGTACACAGATACGCAGTATTTT

size: few
D: TRBD1
V: TRBV30
J: TRBJ2-5
CDR3: CAWTRGQGKQETQYF
DNA: TGTGCCTGGACCAGGGGACAGGGAAAGCAAGAGACCCAGTACTTC

size: .
D: TRBD1
V: TRBV28
J: TRBJ1-4
CDR3: CASSRPGQVHEKLFF
DNA: TGTGCCAGCAGTCGCCCGGGACAGGTACACGAAAAACTGTTTTTT

size: .
D: .
V: TRBV9
J: TRBJ2-2
CDR3: CASSPSPTRVTGELFF
DNA: TGTGCCAGCAGCCCCTCTCCGACTAGAGTAACCGGGGAGCTGTTTTTT

size: .
D: TRBD2
V: TRBV7-2
J: TRBJ2-3
CDR3: CASSFSGSRTDTQYF
DNA: TGTGCCAGCAGCTTTAGCGGGAGTCGGACAGATACGCAGTATTTT

size: .
D: TRBD2
V: TRBV9
J: TRBJ2-4
CDR3: CASSPRLAGNIQYF
DNA: TGTGCCAGCAGCCCGAGACTAGCTGGAAACATTCAGTACTTC

size: .
D: TRBD2
V: TRBV2
J: TRBJ2-3
CDR3: CAGRTSGVTDTQYF
DNA: TGTGCCGGCCGGACTAGCGGGGTAACAGATACGCAGTATTTT

size: once
D: .
V: TRBV28
J: TRBJ1-2
CDR3: CASRLRRGITNYGYTF
DNA: TGTGCCAGCAGGCTGAGGAGGGGAATAACTAACTATGGCTACACCTTC

size: .
D: TRBD2
V: TRBV19
J: TRBJ2-3
CDR3: CASSKGLATDTQYF
DNA: TGTGCCAGTAGTAAGGGACTAGCTACAGATACGCAGTATTTT

size: .
D: .
V: TRBV5-4
J: TRBJ2-7
CDR3: CASSLHPQGYEQYF
DNA: TGTGCCAGCAGCTTGCATCCTCAGGGCTACGAGCAGTACTTC

size: .
D: .
V: TRBV19
J: TRBJ2-3
CDR3: CASSPRGWDTQYF
DNA: TGTGCCAGTAGTCCGCGGGGCTGGGATACGCAGTATTTT

size: once
D: TRBD1
V: TRBV28
J: TRBJ2-7
CDR3: CASLPGTGLYEQYF
DNA: TGTGCCAGCCTTCCGGGGACAGGGCTCTACGAGCAGTACTTC

size: .
D: .
V: TRBV6-1
J: TRBJ1-6
CDR3: CASRRQGNSPLHF
DNA: TGTGCCAGCAGGCGGCAGGGTAATTCACCCCTCCACTTT

size: .
D: .
V: TRBV5-1
J: TRBJ1-2
CDR3: CASSGYGGGYDYTF
DNA: TGCGCCAGCAGCGGGTACGGGGGTGGCTATGACTACACCTTC

size: .
D: .
V: TRBV5-1
J: TRBJ2-1
CDR3: CASSLGGWPTTEQFF
DNA: TGCGCCAGCAGCTTGGGGGGCTGGCCTACGACCGAGCAGTTCTTC

size: .
D: .
V: TRBV23-1
J: TRBJ1-5
CDR3: CASSRGIENQPQHF
DNA: TGCGCCAGCAGTCGAGGAATTGAAAATCAGCCCCAGCATTTT

size: once
D: .
V: TRBV4-1
J: TRBJ1-1
CDR3: CASSQGERSGTEAFF
DNA: TGCGCCAGCAGCCAAGGTGAAAGGTCGGGCACTGAAGCTTTCTTT

size: .
D: TRBD1
V: TRBV4-1
J: TRBJ1-1
CDR3: CASSQIGTANTEAFF
DNA: TGCGCCAGCAGCCAGATAGGGACAGCGAACACTGAAGCTTTCTTT

size: .
D: TRBD1
V: TRBV30
J: TRBJ1-1
CDR3: CAWSWGQGPKNTEAFF
DNA: TGTGCCTGGAGTTGGGGACAGGGGCCGAAGAACACTGAAGCTTTCTTT

size: .
D: TRBD2
V: TRBV5-3
J: TRBJ2-1
CDR3: CARSFPKPMTSGGPSSYNEQFF
DNA: TGTGCCAGAAGCTTCCCCAAACCCATGACTAGCGGGGGTCCGAGCTCCTACAATGAGCAGTTCTTC

size: few
D: .
V: TRBV6-1
J: TRBJ1-5
CDR3: CASSADRNQPQHF
DNA: TGTGCCAGCAGTGCGGACAGAAATCAGCCCCAGCATTTT

size: once
D: .
V: TRBV5-1
J: TRBJ1-2
CDR3: CASSLAGREEGGYTF
DNA: TGCGCCAGCAGCTTGGCCGGAAGGGAGGAAGGTGGCTACACCTTC

size: .
D: TRBD2
V: TRBV5-6
J: TRBJ2-3
CDR3: CASSLPGRTSVLDTQYF
DNA: TGTGCCAGCAGCTTGCCAGGAAGGACTAGCGTATTAGATACGCAGTATTTT

size: .
D: .
V: TRBV2
J: TRBJ1-6
CDR3: CASSYDRPHNSPLHF
DNA: TGTGCCAGCAGTTATGACAGGCCCCATAATTCACCCCTCCACTTT

size: .
D: TRBD2
V: TRBV19
J: TRBJ2-3
CDR3: CASSIGGTSTDTQYF
DNA: TGTGCCAGTAGTATCGGGGGGACCAGCACAGATACGCAGTATTTT

size: .
D: TRBD1
V: TRBV29-1
J: TRBJ1-2
CDR3: CSVGEQGNFNYGYTF
DNA: TGCAGCGTGGGGGAACAGGGGAACTTTAACTATGGCTACACCTTC

size: once
D: TRBD1
V: TRBV5-5
J: TRBJ1-2
CDR3: CASMTLLGQLNYGYTF
DNA: TGTGCCAGCATGACCCTGCTGGGACAGCTTAACTATGGCTACACCTTC

size: .
D: .
V: TRBV18
J: TRBJ2-5
CDR3: CASSPAAGQETQYF
DNA: TGTGCCAGCTCACCTGCAGCGGGTCAGGAGACCCAGTACTTC

size: once
D: .
V: TRBV5-1
J: TRBJ1-1
CDR3: CASTPVLGLEAFF
DNA: TGCGCCAGCACACCCGTCCTGGGGCTTGAAGCTTTCTTT

size: .
D: .
V: TRBV12-1
J: TRBJ2-1
CDR3: CASSFGDRAAYNEQFF
DNA: TGTGCCAGCAGCTTTGGCGACAGGGCTGCCTACAATGAGCAGTTCTTC

size: .
D: TRBD1
V: TRBV6-5
J: TRBJ1-1
CDR3: CASSFGQGRGNTEAFF
DNA: TGTGCCAGCAGTTTTGGACAGGGGAGGGGAAACACTGAAGCTTTCTTT

size: .
D: TRBD2
V: TRBV30
J: TRBJ2-7
CDR3: CAWSVRTSDSYEQYF
DNA: TGTGCCTGGAGTGTACGAACTAGCGACTCCTACGAGCAGTACTTC

size: .
D: TRBD2
V: TRBV5-1
J: TRBJ2-1
CDR3: CASSPQGTTNPYNEQFF
DNA: TGCGCCAGCAGCCCCCAAGGGACTACTAATCCCTACAATGAGCAGTTCTTC